The rows below give T cell receptor beta chains drawn from one sample of a study of T cell repertoires in cytomegalovirus infection. MiXCR, applied by TCRdb to the reads, yields one record per CDR3 protein. The sample contains approximately 170,000 distinct CDR3 sequences, 17% of which appear only once. Sequenced input: CD8+ T cells from PBMCs. The origin of the receptors is a human donor in good health (CMV status not recorded). Some clones in this sample may be carry-over from other donors' samples. Both conserved end residues are part of each CDR3. Fields, in order: D gene, J gene, V gene, clone size, CDR3 protein, CDR3 DNA. A D gene is named only where the DNA matches it firmly. Part of the rows lack a size; the others show once, few, many or a class for expanded clones.

>NA|TRBJ2-1|TRBV20-1|few
CSARDWAGSGSYNEQFF
TGCAGTGCTAGAGATTGGGCGGGGAGTGGATCCTACAATGAGCAGTTCTTC
>TRBD2|TRBJ2-1|TRBV27|few
CASSSRTSGRDEQFF
TGTGCCAGCAGTTCTCGGACTAGCGGGAGGGATGAGCAGTTCTTC
>NA|TRBJ1-2|TRBV6-4|few
CASSDDGDTGYTF
TGTGCCAGCAGTGACGACGGGGATACTGGCTACACCTTC
>NA|TRBJ2-7|TRBV5-1|NA
CASSLAAAGADYEQYF
TGCGCCAGCAGCTTGGCCGCTGCGGGTGCGGACTACGAGCAGTACTTC
>TRBD2|TRBJ2-3|TRBV7-8|NA
CASSLEPSGSYPDTQYF
TGTGCCAGCAGCTTAGAGCCTAGCGGGAGCTACCCAGATACGCAGTATTTT
>NA|TRBJ2-7|TRBV4-3|NA
CASSQATGTWGEQYF
TGCGCCAGCAGCCAAGCTACAGGGACGTGGGGAGAGCAGTACTTC
>NA|TRBJ1-2|TRBV11-2|few
CASTLLIGGRVYGYTF
TGTGCCAGCACCCTATTAATAGGGGGACGGGTGTATGGCTACACCTTC
>NA|TRBJ2-7|TRBV28|NA
CASSFLPGTYEQYF
TGTGCCAGCAGTTTCCTCCCCGGGACTTACGAGCAGTACTTC
>TRBD1|TRBJ2-7|TRBV7-2|NA
CASSLVTGGYEQYF
TGTGCCAGCAGCTTAGTGACAGGGGGTTACGAGCAGTACTTC
>NA|TRBJ2-3|TRBV7-6|few
CASSPSRVKAQYF
TGTGCCAGCAGCCCGAGCCGGGTTAAAGCGCAGTATTTT
>TRBD2|TRBJ2-3|TRBV7-4|NA
CASSPQTSGGGTDTQYF
TGTGCCAGCAGCCCCCAGACTAGCGGGGGGGGCACAGATACGCAGTATTTT
>NA|TRBJ2-2|TRBV24-1|few
CATSDRANTGELFF
TGTGCCACCAGTGACAGGGCCAACACCGGGGAGCTGTTTTTT
>NA|TRBJ2-1|TRBV7-2|many
CASSLDLGVGHNEQFF
TGTGCCAGCAGCTTAGATCTGGGGGTCGGCCACAATGAGCAGTTCTTC
>NA|TRBJ2-7|TRBV10-2|NA
CASSLSGTDSYEQYF
TGCGCCAGCAGCCTAAGCGGGACAGACTCCTACGAGCAGTACTTC
>TRBD2|TRBJ2-7|TRBV20-1|NA
CSYRADLAGIPSYEQYF
TGCAGTTACCGGGCTGACCTAGCGGGGATCCCCTCCTACGAGCAGTACTTC
>TRBD2|TRBJ2-1|TRBV2|few
CASSTTSGSETEQFF
TGTGCCAGCAGTACCACTAGCGGGAGTGAGACTGAGCAGTTCTTC
>NA|TRBJ1-1|TRBV2|few
CASSAAQTNPEAFF
TGTGCCAGCAGTGCCGCACAGACCAACCCTGAAGCTTTCTTT
>NA|TRBJ1-6|TRBV5-6|NA
CASSLFFGSVNNSPLHF
TGTGCCAGCAGCTTGTTTTTCGGATCCGTAAATAATTCACCCCTCCACTTT
>TRBD2|TRBJ2-7|TRBV4-2|few
CASSQLLGGYEQYF
TGTGCCAGCAGCCAACTCCTCGGGGGGTACGAGCAGTACTTC
>NA|TRBJ2-7|TRBV7-6|NA
CASSLGPLDYEQYF
TGTGCCAGCAGCTTGGGGCCTTTGGACTACGAGCAGTACTTC
>NA|TRBJ2-7|TRBV28|NA
CASSGLDVVSYEQYF
TGTGCCAGCAGTGGTCTTGACGTGGTCTCCTACGAGCAGTACTTC
>NA|TRBJ2-6|TRBV6-2/TRBV6-3|many
CASSYYGDSGANVLTF
TGTGCCAGCAGTTACTACGGGGACTCTGGGGCCAACGTCCTGACTTTC
>NA|TRBJ2-1|TRBV5-4|NA
CAIRGYNEQFF
TGTGCCATCCGGGGGTACAATGAGCAGTTCTTC
>TRBD1|TRBJ2-5|TRBV7-9|few
CASSDRGWETQYF
TGTGCCAGCAGTGACAGGGGGTGGGAGACCCAGTACTTC
>NA|TRBJ2-7|TRBV7-2|NA
CASSSKESGTLYEQYF
TGTGCCAGCAGCTCAAAGGAGTCCGGGACTCTCTACGAGCAGTACTTC
>NA|TRBJ2-3|TRBV7-6|few
CASSFRADTDTQYF
TGTGCCAGCAGCTTTCGGGCTGACACAGATACGCAGTATTTT
>NA|TRBJ2-1|TRBV7-2|NA
CASSYNFAREVPFSYNEQFF
TGTGCCAGCAGCTATAACTTCGCGAGAGAGGTGCCCTTCTCCTACAATGAGCAGTTCTTC
>NA|TRBJ2-3|TRBV2|NA
CASFLQSTDTQYF
TGTGCCAGCTTTCTACAGAGCACAGATACGCAGTATTTT
>TRBD2|TRBJ2-1|TRBV12-3/TRBV12-4|NA
CASSHTSDPNEQFF
TGTGCCAGCAGCCATACTAGCGACCCCAATGAGCAGTTCTTC